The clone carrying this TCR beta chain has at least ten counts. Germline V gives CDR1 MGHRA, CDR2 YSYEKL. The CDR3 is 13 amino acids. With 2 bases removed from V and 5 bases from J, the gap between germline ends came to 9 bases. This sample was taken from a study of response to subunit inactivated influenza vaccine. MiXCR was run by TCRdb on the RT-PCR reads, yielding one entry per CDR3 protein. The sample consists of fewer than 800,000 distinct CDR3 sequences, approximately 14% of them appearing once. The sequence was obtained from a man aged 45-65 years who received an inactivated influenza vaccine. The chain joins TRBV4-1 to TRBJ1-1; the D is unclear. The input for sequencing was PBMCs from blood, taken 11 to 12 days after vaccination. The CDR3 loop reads CASSQNLWTEAFF. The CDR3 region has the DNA TGCGCCAGCAGCCAAAATCTCTGGACTGAAGCTTTCTTT.